This T cell receptor beta chain was observed in a study of OX40 agonist ivuxolimab in advanced cancers. Study information: Males comprised over 80% of the group, whose mean age was approximately 62 years (range about 20 to 85).

Study-level points and caveats: CD8+ T cells were the subset that, on average, had more expanded clones than CD4+.

Data came from immunoSEQ multiplex PCR; TCRdb stores just in-frame clones and leaves some out. The table lists around 53,000 clones, roughly 84% of them singletons. The CDR3 totals 11 residues. The germline V gene encodes CDR1 MNHEY and CDR2 SMNVEV (reference sequence). V shed 8 bases and J shed 4 bases, with 8 bases lying between them. Turning to this clone: Its matching antigen is unknown.

The clonotype comes from an adult with an advanced solid tumor such as melanoma, head and neck, liver or kidney cancer. The sample here was CD4+ or CD8+ T cells sorted from blood, taken in a trial of the OX40 agonist ivuxolimab. The chain has TRBV27 and TRBJ1-2; D call uncertain. CDR3 amino acids: CASGQLYGYTF. CDR3 sequence (DNA): TGTGCCAGCGGGCAGCTCTATGGCTACACCTTC.